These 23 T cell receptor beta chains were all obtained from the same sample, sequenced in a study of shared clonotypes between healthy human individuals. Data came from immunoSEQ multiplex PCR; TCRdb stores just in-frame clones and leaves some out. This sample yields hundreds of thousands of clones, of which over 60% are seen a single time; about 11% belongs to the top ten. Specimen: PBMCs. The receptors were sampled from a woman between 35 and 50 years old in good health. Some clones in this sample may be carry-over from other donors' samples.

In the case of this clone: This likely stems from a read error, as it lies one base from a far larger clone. This chain's CDR3 is CAGSAGTSGYEQYF. CDR3 in DNA: TGTGCCGGCAGCGCCGGGACTAGCGGCTACGAGCAGTACTTC. This chain connects TRBV9 to TRBJ2-7, with TRBD2 identical over 11 bases. The germline V gene encodes CDR1 SGDLS and CDR2 YYNGEE. The CDR3 sequence is 14 residues long.

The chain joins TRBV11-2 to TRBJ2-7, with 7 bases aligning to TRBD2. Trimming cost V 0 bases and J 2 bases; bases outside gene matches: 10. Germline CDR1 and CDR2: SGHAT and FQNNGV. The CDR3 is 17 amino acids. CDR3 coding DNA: TGTGCCAGCAGCTTAGATACCCCGGCTAGCGGTCCCTACGAGCAGTACTTC. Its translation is CASSLDTPASGPYEQYF. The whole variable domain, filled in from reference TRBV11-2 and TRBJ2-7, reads EAGVAQSPRYKIIEKRQSVAFWCNPISGHATLYWYQQILGQGPKLLIQFQNNGVVDDSQLPKDRFSAERLKGVDSTLKIQPAKLEDSAVYLCASSLDTPASGPYEQYFGPGTRLTVT.

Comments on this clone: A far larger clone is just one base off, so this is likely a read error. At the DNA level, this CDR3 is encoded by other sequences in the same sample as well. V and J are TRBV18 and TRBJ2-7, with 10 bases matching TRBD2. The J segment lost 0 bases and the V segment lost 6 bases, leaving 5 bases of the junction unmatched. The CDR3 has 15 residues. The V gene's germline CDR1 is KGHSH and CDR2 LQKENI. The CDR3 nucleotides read TGTGCCAGCTCTCCAACTAGCGGGGCCTCCTACGAGCAGTACTTC. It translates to CASSPTSGASYEQYF.

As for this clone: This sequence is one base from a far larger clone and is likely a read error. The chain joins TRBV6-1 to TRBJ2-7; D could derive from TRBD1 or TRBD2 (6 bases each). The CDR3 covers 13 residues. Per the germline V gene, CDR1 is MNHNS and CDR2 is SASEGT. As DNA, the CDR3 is TGTGCCAGCAGTGATGCCGGGCTGGATGGGGGGCCATTC. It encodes CASSDAGLDGGPF.

The CDR3 nucleotides are TGTGCCTGGAGCGGGGGATTCAGCACAGATACGCAGTATTTT. Its translation is CAWSGGFSTDTQYF. The chain is built from TRBV30 and TRBJ2-3; weak D call: TRBD2 (6 bases). Germline V lookup: CDR1 GTSNPN, CDR2 SVGIG (reference sequence). V lost 3 bases, J lost 0 bases, and 10 bases lay in between. The CDR3 covers 14 residues.

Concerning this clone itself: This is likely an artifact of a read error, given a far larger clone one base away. This CDR3 reads CASSHNVETAYKQYF. The DNA for the CDR3 is TGTGCCAGCAGCCACAACGTTGAGACAGCCTACAAGCAGTACTTC. The J gene is TRBJ2-7, the V gene TRBV4-2; perhaps TRBD1 as D (5 bases). The CDR3 spans 15 residues. Germline V CDR1 and CDR2: LGHNA, YNFKEQ.

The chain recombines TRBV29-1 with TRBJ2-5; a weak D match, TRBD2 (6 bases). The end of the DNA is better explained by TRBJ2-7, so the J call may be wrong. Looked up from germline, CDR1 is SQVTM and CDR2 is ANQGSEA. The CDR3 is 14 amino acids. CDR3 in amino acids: CSVEVSGGSYEQYF. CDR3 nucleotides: TGCAGCGTTGAGGTATCCGGGGGAAGCTACGAGCAGTACTTC.

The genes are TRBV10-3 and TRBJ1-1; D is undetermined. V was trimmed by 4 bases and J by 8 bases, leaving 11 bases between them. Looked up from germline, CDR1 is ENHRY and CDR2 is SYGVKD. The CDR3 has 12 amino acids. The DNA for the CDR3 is TGTGCCATCAGTGTGGCACGTGGGGAAGCTTTCTTT. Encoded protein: CAISVARGEAFF.

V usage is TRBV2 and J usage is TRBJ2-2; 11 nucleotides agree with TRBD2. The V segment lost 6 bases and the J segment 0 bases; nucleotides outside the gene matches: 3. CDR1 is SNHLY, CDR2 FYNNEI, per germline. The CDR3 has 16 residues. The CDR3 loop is CASSVAGGANTGELFF. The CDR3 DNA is TGTGCCAGCAGCGTAGCGGGAGGGGCGAACACCGGGGAGCTGTTTTTT.

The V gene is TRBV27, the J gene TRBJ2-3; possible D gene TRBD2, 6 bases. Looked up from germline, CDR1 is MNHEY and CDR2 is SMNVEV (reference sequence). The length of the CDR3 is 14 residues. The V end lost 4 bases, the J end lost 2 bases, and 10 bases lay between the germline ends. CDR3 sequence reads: CASSWRDFTDTQYF. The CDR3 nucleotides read TGTGCCAGCAGTTGGCGGGACTTCACAGATACGCAGTATTTT.

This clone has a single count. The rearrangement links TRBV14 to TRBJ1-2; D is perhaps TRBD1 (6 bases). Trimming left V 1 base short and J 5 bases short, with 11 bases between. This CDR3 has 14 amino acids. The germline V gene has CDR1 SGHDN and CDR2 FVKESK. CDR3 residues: CASSQVAGEYGYTF. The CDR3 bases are TGTGCCAGCAGCCAAGTGGCAGGGGAGTATGGCTACACCTTC.

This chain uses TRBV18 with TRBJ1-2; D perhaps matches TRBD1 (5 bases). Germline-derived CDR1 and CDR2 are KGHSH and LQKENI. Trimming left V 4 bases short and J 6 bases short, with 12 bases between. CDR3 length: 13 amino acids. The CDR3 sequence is CASSRLRGDGYTF. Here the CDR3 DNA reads TGTGCCAGCTCACGACTCCGGGGCGATGGCTACACCTTC.

The CDR3 DNA is TGTGCCAGCAGCTCCCCTATTCCAGATACGCAGTATTTT. Residues: CASSSPIPDTQYF. The chain carries TRBV11-3 and TRBJ2-3; D gene unclear. Deletions cut 4 bases from V and 4 bases from J, with 9 bases between. Germline V gene data show CDR1 as SGHNT and CDR2 as YENEEA. This CDR3 has 13 residues.

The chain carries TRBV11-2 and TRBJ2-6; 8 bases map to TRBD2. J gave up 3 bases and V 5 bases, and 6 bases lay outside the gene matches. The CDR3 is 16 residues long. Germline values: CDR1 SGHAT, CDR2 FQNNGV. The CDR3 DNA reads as TGTGCCAGCAGCGGACGGGAGGGTATTGGGGCCAACGTCCTGACTTTC. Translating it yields CASSGREGIGANVLTF.

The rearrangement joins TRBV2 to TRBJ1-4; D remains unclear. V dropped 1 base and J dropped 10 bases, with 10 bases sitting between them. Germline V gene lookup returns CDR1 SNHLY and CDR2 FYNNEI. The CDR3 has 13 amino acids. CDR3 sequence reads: CASSEDRPGKLFF. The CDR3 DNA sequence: TGTGCCAGCAGTGAAGATCGGCCAGGAAAACTGTTTTTT.

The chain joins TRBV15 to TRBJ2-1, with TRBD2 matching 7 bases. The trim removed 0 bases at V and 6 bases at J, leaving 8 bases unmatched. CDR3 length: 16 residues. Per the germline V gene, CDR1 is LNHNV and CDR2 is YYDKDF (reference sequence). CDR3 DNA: TGTGCCACCAGCAGAGAGGGTCTAGCGGAGGCCAATGAGCAGTTCTTC. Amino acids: CATSREGLAEANEQFF.

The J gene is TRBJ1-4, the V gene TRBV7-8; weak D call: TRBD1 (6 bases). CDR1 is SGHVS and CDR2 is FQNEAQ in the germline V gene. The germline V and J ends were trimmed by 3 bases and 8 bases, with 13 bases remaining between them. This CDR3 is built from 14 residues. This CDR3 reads CASSFPSGAEKLFF. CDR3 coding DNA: TGTGCCAGCAGCTTCCCATCGGGGGCGGAAAAACTGTTTTTT.

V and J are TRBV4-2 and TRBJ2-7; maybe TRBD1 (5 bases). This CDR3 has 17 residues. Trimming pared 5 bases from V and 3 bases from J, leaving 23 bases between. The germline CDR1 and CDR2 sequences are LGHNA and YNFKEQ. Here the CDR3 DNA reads TGTGCCAGCAGCAAAGGACAAACCTTCGGGCCGATCTACGAGCAGTACTTC. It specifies CASSKGQTFGPIYEQYF.

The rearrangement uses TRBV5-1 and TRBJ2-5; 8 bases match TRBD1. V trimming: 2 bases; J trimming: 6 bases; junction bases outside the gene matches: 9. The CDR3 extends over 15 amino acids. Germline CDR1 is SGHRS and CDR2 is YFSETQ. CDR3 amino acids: CASSFGQGPMKTQYF. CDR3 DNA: TGCGCCAGCAGCTTCGGACAGGGTCCCATGAAGACCCAGTACTTC.

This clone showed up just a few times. This CDR3 is CASSKQGRDSPLHF. The CDR3 bases are TGTGCCAGCAGTAAACAGGGGCGGGATTCACCCCTCCACTTT. The chain is built from TRBV6-5 and TRBJ1-6; 7 positions agree with TRBD1. There are 14 residues in the CDR3. Germline trimming cut 5 bases from V and 8 bases from J; bases unmatched to any gene: 6. Germline V gene lookup returns CDR1 MNHEY and CDR2 SVGAGI.

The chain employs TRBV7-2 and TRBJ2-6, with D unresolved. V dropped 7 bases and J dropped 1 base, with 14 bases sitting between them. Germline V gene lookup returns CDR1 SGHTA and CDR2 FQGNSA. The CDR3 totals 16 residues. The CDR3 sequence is CASNAPRRSGANVLTF. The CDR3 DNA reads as TGTGCCAGCAACGCCCCTAGGAGATCTGGGGCCAACGTCCTGACTTTC. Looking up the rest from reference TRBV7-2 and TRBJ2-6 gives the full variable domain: GAGVSQSPSNKVTEKGKDVELRCDPISGHTALYWYRQSLGQGLEFLIYFQGNSAPDKSGLPSDRFSAERTGGSVSTLTIQRTQQEDSAVYLCASNAPRRSGANVLTFGAGSRLTVL.

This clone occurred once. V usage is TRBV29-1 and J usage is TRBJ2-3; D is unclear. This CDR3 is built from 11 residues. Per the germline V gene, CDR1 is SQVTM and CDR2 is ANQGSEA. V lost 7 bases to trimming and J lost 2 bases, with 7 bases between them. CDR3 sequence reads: CSASHTDTQYF. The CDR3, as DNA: TGCAGCGCCTCCCACACAGATACGCAGTATTTT.

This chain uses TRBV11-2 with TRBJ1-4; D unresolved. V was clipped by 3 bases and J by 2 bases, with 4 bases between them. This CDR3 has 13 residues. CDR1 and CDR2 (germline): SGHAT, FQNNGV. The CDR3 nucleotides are TGTGCCAGCAGCTTTCCCACTAATGAAAAACTGTTTTTT. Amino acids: CASSFPTNEKLFF.